This T cell receptor (beta chain) was found in a study of beta chain features in type 1 diabetes. Trimming removed 5 bases from V and 9 bases from J, with 17 bases in between. The CDR3 totals 14 residues. Germline lookup yields CDR1 MGHDK and CDR2 SYGVNS. Isolated RNA was reverse transcribed in full, so expressed TCRB transcripts were sequenced. Profiled with immunoSEQ multiplex PCR; TCRdb holds only in-frame clones, not every one. The sample yields 680,000 or so clones, around 15% seen once. Findings of the study overall: Across all four CD4+ subsets, people with type 1 diabetes showed modestly shorter TCRB CDR3s. Equally in patients and controls, shorter templates might have been favored by PCR.

With regard to this clone: The antigen remains unidentified.

This TCR came from a man in his late teens or twenties with type 1 diabetes. Sequencing input: naive CD4+ T cells from blood. This chain joins TRBV25-1 and TRBJ1-5; maybe TRBD1 (6 bases). The CDR3 DNA reads as TGTGCCAGCAGTTTAGGGGACACGGGTGCGCCCCAGCATTTT. This codes for CASSLGDTGAPQHF.